This T cell receptor (beta chain) was identified in a study of T cells in Graves' hyperthyroidism and ophthalmopathy. Concerning this clonotype: This clone may be a read error of a much larger clone one base away.

This CDR3 has 17 amino acids. The germline CDR1 and CDR2 sequences are SGHVT and SQSDAQ. Exclusion criteria comprised uncontrolled infection, other autoimmune disease, pregnancy or lactation. Diagnoses rested on clinical symptoms, serum thyroxine and TRAb, thyroid ultrasound and orbital computed tomography. Template material for amplifying TCR beta CDR3 regions consisted of RNA transcripts. The HTBI set primed first-round TCR CDR3 RT-PCR. TCRdb fed the multiplex PCR reads into MiXCR, producing one record per CDR3 protein. The data show 550,000 to 700,000 distinct CDR3 sequences, approximately 14% seen once.

This TCR was sampled from a woman aged 40-49 years with Graves' ophthalmopathy. Sequenced material: blood. The chain has TRBV7-4 and TRBJ2-2, with 9 bases aligning to TRBD1. This chain's CDR3 is CAGSLAPGTGRTGELFF. The CDR3 coding sequence is TGTGCCGGCAGCTTAGCGCCCGGGACAGGGCGGACCGGGGAGCTGTTTTTT.